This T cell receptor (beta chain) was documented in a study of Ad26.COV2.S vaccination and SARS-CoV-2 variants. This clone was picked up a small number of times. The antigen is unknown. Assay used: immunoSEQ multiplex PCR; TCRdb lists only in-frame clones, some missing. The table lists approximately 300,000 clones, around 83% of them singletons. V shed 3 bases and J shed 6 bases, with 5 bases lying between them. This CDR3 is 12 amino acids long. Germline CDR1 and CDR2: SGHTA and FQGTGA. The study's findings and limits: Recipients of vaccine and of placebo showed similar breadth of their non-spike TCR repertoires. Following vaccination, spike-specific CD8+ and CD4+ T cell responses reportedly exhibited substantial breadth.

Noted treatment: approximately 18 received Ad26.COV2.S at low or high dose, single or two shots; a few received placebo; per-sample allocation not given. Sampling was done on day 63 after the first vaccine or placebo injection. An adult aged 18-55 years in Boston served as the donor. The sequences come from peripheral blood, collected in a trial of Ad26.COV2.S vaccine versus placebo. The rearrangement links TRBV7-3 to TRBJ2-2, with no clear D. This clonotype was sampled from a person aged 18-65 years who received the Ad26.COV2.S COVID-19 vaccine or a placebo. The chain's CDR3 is CASSLYAGELFF. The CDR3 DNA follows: TGTGCCAGCAGCTTGTATGCCGGGGAGCTGTTTTTT.